These 15 T cell receptor beta chains came from one sample sequenced in a study of blood T cell repertoires in COVID-19. TCRdb's table, derived via immunoSEQ multiplex PCR, lists solely in-frame clones and lacks some. The sample holds more than 25,000 clones; roughly nine tenths are singletons and the top ten take about 24%. The specimen was peripheral blood. These TCRs come from a human donor with active COVID-19. The donor label of this sample is uncertain.

This chain connects TRBV5-1 to TRBJ1-4; D is ambiguous. Trimming cost V 5 bases and J 6 bases, with 17 bases left between them. The CDR3 has 15 amino acids. The germline V gene has CDR1 SGHRS and CDR2 YFSETQ. The CDR3, as DNA: TGCGCCAGCAGAAGAGACGGAGCTGGTTATGAAAAACTGTTTTTT. Protein product: CASRRDGAGYEKLFF.

This clone was found a few times. V is TRBV28 and J is TRBJ1-2; D may be TRBD1 (5 bases). Trimming shortened V by 0 bases and J by 8 bases, and 25 bases separated the two germline ends. The germline gives CDR1 MDHEN, CDR2 SYDVKM. The CDR3 spans 18 residues. The CDR3 sequence is CASSLWGKGQGGLRGYTF. The CDR3 DNA reads as TGTGCCAGCAGTTTATGGGGGAAGGGTCAGGGAGGGTTACGGGGCTACACCTTC.

This sequence joins TRBV2 and TRBJ1-5; 9 bases fit TRBD1. The CDR3 is 15 residues long. The V segment lost 10 bases and the J segment 0 bases; nucleotides outside the gene matches: 7. Per the germline V gene, CDR1 is SNHLY and CDR2 is FYNNEI. CDR3 protein: CATTWGQGSNQPQHF. Written as DNA, the CDR3 is TGTGCCACCACCTGGGGACAGGGTAGCAATCAGCCCCAGCATTTT.

The chain is built from TRBV11-3 and TRBJ2-7, with D perhaps matching TRBD1 (6 bases). Germline V gives CDR1 SGHNT, CDR2 YENEEA. This CDR3 is 12 amino acids long. V shed 6 bases and J shed 2 bases, with 8 bases lying between them. The CDR3 sequence is CASRNRAYEQYF. CDR3 in DNA: TGTGCCAGCAGGAACAGGGCCTACGAGCAGTACTTC.

In this sample, this clone turned up a few times. The V and J genes are TRBV5-8 and TRBJ1-5; D remains ambiguous. Germline CDR1 reads SGHTS; CDR2 reads YDEGEE. The CDR3 totals 15 residues. V lost 1 base and J 0 bases, leaving 8 bases between the germline ends. CDR3 bases: TGTGCCAGCAGCTTGATAGTTAATAGCAATCAGCCCCAGCATTTT. Residues: CASSLIVNSNQPQHF.

This chain joins TRBV5-4 and TRBJ2-5; 7 bases line up with TRBD1. Germline values: CDR1 SGHNT, CDR2 YYREEE (reference sequence). The V segment lost 4 bases and the J segment 7 bases; nucleotides outside the gene matches: 16. The CDR3 contains 16 residues. The CDR3 DNA reads as TGTGCCAGCAGCCCCGGGACAGCGATAAGAGTGGGGACCCAGTACTTC. Translating gives CASSPGTAIRVGTQYF.

This clone has more than one count but fewer than ten. The rearrangement joins TRBV7-9 to TRBJ1-1; a possible D gene is TRBD1 (5 bases). This CDR3 region has 16 residues. Trimming took 2 bases from V and 3 from J, leaving 16 bases between them. CDR1 and CDR2 from the germline V gene are SEHNR and FQNEAQ (reference sequence). CDR3 protein: CASSLTAYAGDTEAFF. CDR3 DNA sequence: TGTGCCAGCAGCTTAACAGCCTACGCGGGGGACACTGAAGCTTTCTTT.

A single count supports this clone. The V call is TRBV6-4, the J call TRBJ1-6, with TRBD1 identical over 9 bases. The germline V gene encodes CDR1 MRHNA and CDR2 SNTAGT. J lost 7 bases, V lost 0 bases, and 4 bases had no gene match. The CDR3 extends over 16 amino acids. The CDR3 here is CASSDSGQGVNSPLHF. For the CDR3, the DNA is TGTGCCAGCAGTGACTCGGGACAGGGAGTCAATTCACCCCTCCACTTT.

This clone was seen a handful of times. The rearrangement joins TRBV7-3 to TRBJ2-5; 10 bases are a match to TRBD2. V gave up 2 bases and J gave up 5 bases; unmatched junction bases: 2. Germline-derived CDR1 and CDR2 are SGHTA and FQGTGA. This CDR3 is 14 amino acids long. The CDR3 protein is CASSLLAGVETQYF. The CDR3, as DNA: TGTGCCAGCAGCTTACTAGCGGGAGTGGAGACCCAGTACTTC. The full variable domain, with the rest looked up from reference TRBV7-3 and TRBJ2-5, is GAGVSQTPSNKVTEKGKYVELRCDPISGHTALYWYRQSLGQGPEFLIYFQGTGAADDSGLPNDRFFAVRPEGSVSTLKIQRTERGDSAVYLCASSLLAGVETQYFGPGTRLLVL.

CDR3 loop: CASSKAGTGYTF. The CDR3 DNA is TGTGCCAGCAGCAAGGCAGGTACCGGCTACACCTTC. V and J are TRBV28 and TRBJ1-2; D gene ambiguous. V was cut by 6 bases and J by 8 bases, with 13 bases left in between. Germline loops: CDR1 MDHEN, CDR2 SYDVKM. The CDR3 spans 12 residues.

The chain joins TRBV18 to TRBJ1-2, with 9 nucleotides matching TRBD1. Germline V gene lookup returns CDR1 KGHSH and CDR2 LQKENI. CDR3 length equals 13 residues. The junction had 4 bases not matched to a gene; V was cut back by 3 bases and J by 8 bases. This CDR3 is CASSPGTGTGYTF. The CDR3 DNA is TGTGCCAGCTCACCCGGGACAGGGACCGGCTACACCTTC.

V is TRBV5-4 and J is TRBJ2-7; 10 bases map to TRBD2. Per germline, CDR1 SGHNT and CDR2 YYREEE (reference sequence). V shed 3 bases and J 4 bases; nucleotides not matched to a gene: 4. The CDR3 is made up of 14 amino acids. The CDR3 loop reads CASSSGLAQYEQYF. Here the CDR3 DNA reads TGTGCCAGCAGCTCGGGACTAGCGCAGTACGAGCAGTACTTC.

The V and J genes are TRBV5-5 and TRBJ2-7; TRBD1 agrees at 9 bases. The CDR3 has 15 amino acids. V shed 4 bases and J 3 bases; nucleotides not matched to a gene: 8. Germline lookup yields CDR1 SGHKS and CDR2 YYEKEE (reference sequence). Here the CDR3 reads CASSLAGTGIYEQYF. The CDR3 coding sequence is TGTGCCAGCAGCCTGGCCGGGACAGGGATCTACGAGCAGTACTTC.

The rearrangement joins TRBV27 to TRBJ2-1, with a possible D match to TRBD2 (6 bases). Germline lookup yields CDR1 MNHEY and CDR2 SMNVEV (reference sequence). This CDR3 is built from 20 residues. Trimming removed 0 bases from V and 6 bases from J, with 27 bases in between. CDR3 DNA: TGTGCCAGCAGTTTATCGTACGGGAGAGTTGCAACGGAAAAACCCAATGAGCAGTTCTTC. Encoded protein: CASSLSYGRVATEKPNEQFF.

This chain joins TRBV18 and TRBJ2-5, with D possibly matching TRBD1 (6 bases). Trimming took 6 bases from V and 7 from J, leaving 18 bases between them. Germline V CDR1 and CDR2: KGHSH, LQKENI. This CDR3 is 14 amino acids long. The CDR3, as DNA: TGTGCCAGCTCGTTCCAGGGGTCGTATGGGACCCAGTACTTC. It translates to CASSFQGSYGTQYF.